The 17 T cell receptor beta chains listed next were all sequenced from one sample in a study of cytomegalovirus exposure and HLA in healthy donors. Researchers ran the PCR with 60 Vbeta and 13 Jbeta primers. Assay used: immunoSEQ multiplex PCR; TCRdb lists only in-frame clones, some missing. The data contain some 140,000 clones, 60% to 80% of them singletons. Sequenced input: PBMCs. These receptors originate from a man between 18 and 35 years old in good health and CMV-seronegative.

This clone was observed once. The chain couples TRBV14 to TRBJ2-3; 8 bases map to TRBD2. The CDR3 extends over 15 amino acids. The germline CDR1 and CDR2 sequences are SGHDN and FVKESK. Trimming removed 1 base from V and 4 bases from J; junction bases left unmatched: 4. In DNA form, the CDR3 reads TGTGCCAGCAGCCAAGTAGCGGGGTACTCAGATACGCAGTATTTT. Its protein is CASSQVAGYSDTQYF.

The V call is TRBV27, the J call TRBJ2-5; TRBD2 agrees at 10 bases. The trim removed 2 bases at V and 4 bases at J, leaving 19 bases unmatched. CDR1 MNHEY and CDR2 SMNVEV come from the germline V gene (reference sequence). The CDR3 length is 20 residues. The CDR3 sequence: CASSLRFRTSSGGLGETQYF. The CDR3 DNA is TGTGCCAGCAGTTTAAGGTTCCGGACAAGTAGCGGGGGGTTGGGAGAGACCCAGTACTTC.

The chain employs TRBV6-6 and TRBJ1-6, with unresolved D. Trimming cost V 5 bases and J 11 bases, with 16 bases left between them. The CDR3 has 14 amino acids. Germline V lookup: CDR1 MNHNY, CDR2 SVGAGI (reference sequence). CDR3 in DNA: TGTGCCAGCAGTCCACAAGGAGGTGGGGCACCCCTCCACTTT. This encodes CASSPQGGGAPLHF.

The chain has TRBV25-1 and TRBJ1-6, with TRBD1 matching 7 bases. V lost 4 bases to trimming and J lost 7 bases; unmatched junction nucleotides: 7. Germline V gene lookup returns CDR1 MGHDK and CDR2 SYGVNS. The CDR3 has 15 residues. The CDR3 sequence: CASSATGLINSPLHF. CDR3 bases: TGTGCCAGCAGTGCGACAGGGCTTATCAATTCACCCCTCCACTTT.

The V and J genes are TRBV5-1 and TRBJ1-1, with 7 bases matching TRBD1. Germline trimming cut 0 bases from V and 3 bases from J; bases unmatched to any gene: 11. The V gene's germline CDR1 is SGHRS and CDR2 YFSETQ. The CDR3 has 17 residues. The CDR3 nucleotides are TGCGCCAGCAGCTTGGGGGCAGGGGGGAGCCGAGACACTGAAGCTTTCTTT. It is translated as CASSLGAGGSRDTEAFF.

The chain combines TRBV4-1 with TRBJ2-3; 11 bases align to TRBD2. Trimming took 6 bases from V and 3 from J; bases not matched to a gene: 11. The CDR3 covers 17 residues. CDR1 is MGHRA, CDR2 YSYEKL, per germline. CDR3 in DNA: TGCGCCAGCAGTCACTCCGTTAGCGGGGGGGCGACAGATACGCAGTATTTT. Protein sequence: CASSHSVSGGATDTQYF.

A few counts support this clone. The chain carries TRBV9 and TRBJ1-1; D possibly corresponds to TRBD1 (5 bases). Germline assignment: CDR1 SGDLS and CDR2 YYNGEE. V was trimmed by 0 bases and J by 4 bases, leaving 7 bases between them. The CDR3 is made up of 13 amino acids. The chain's CDR3 is CASSVGRATEAFF. The CDR3 bases are TGTGCCAGCAGCGTAGGCAGGGCCACTGAAGCTTTCTTT.

The genes are TRBV6-6 and TRBJ1-5, with 8 bases aligning to TRBD1. V dropped 2 bases and J dropped 7; count of bases not matched to a gene: 7. Germline V gene sequence: CDR1 MNHNY, CDR2 SVGAGI (reference sequence). CDR3 length: 15 residues. The CDR3 is CASSYPGGAVQPQHF. The CDR3 coding sequence is TGTGCCAGCAGTTACCCAGGGGGCGCTGTACAGCCCCAGCATTTT.

V and J are TRBV5-1 and TRBJ2-1; 12 bases match TRBD2. This CDR3 region has 12 residues. Germline loops: CDR1 SGHRS, CDR2 YFSETQ. The junction had 3 bases not matched to a gene; V was cut back by 4 bases and J by 13 bases. The CDR3 region is CASSELAGGQFF. The CDR3 nucleotides are TGCGCCAGCAGCGAACTAGCGGGGGGCCAGTTCTTC.

Concerning this clone itself: One end of the junction varies from germline; a read error may be responsible. The rearrangement links TRBV13 to TRBJ2-3; 10 nucleotides align to TRBD1. The CDR3 has 16 amino acids. In germline, CDR1 is PRHDT, CDR2 FYEKMQ (reference sequence). As DNA, the CDR3 is TGTGCCAGCAGCCTAGGGGACAGGGGCCAGGCAGATACGCAGTATTTT. Residues: CASSLGDRGQADTQYF. Combining the CDR3 with reference TRBV13 and TRBJ2-3 gives the whole variable domain AAGVIQSPRHLIKEKRETATLKCYPIPRHDTVYWYQQGPGQDPQFLISFYEKMQSDKGSIPDRFSAQQFSDYHSELNMSSLELGDSALYFCASSLGDRGQADTQYFGPGTRLTVL.

The chain joins TRBV29-1 to TRBJ2-7; perhaps TRBD1 as D (6 bases). CDR1 and CDR2 from the germline V gene are SQVTM and ANQGSEA. Trimming took 8 bases from V and 0 from J, leaving 11 bases between them. This CDR3 has 12 amino acids. In nucleotides, the CDR3 is TGCAGCACAGACAGGCCCTCCTACGAGCAGTACTTC. This gives the protein CSTDRPSYEQYF.

This rearrangement joins TRBV9 to TRBJ1-4, with TRBD1 identical over 9 bases. This CDR3 comprises 14 residues. J lost 7 bases, V lost 2 bases, and 3 bases had no gene match. The V gene's germline CDR1 is SGDLS and CDR2 YYNGEE. In nucleotides, the CDR3 is TGTGCCAGCAGCGTGACAGGGGGGAGTGAAAAACTGTTTTTT. Translated: CASSVTGGSEKLFF.

The chain is built from TRBV19 and TRBJ2-7; 9 bases are a match to TRBD1. V dropped 4 bases and J dropped 4; count of bases not matched to a gene: 8. This CDR3 is built from 15 residues. Germline V gene sequence: CDR1 LNHDA, CDR2 SQIVND (reference sequence). CDR3 nucleotide sequence: TGTGCCAGTAGTACCGGGACAGGGAGGAATTACGAGCAGTACTTC. This translates into CASSTGTGRNYEQYF. Looking up the rest from reference TRBV19 and TRBJ2-7 gives the full variable domain: DGGITQSPKYLFRKEGQNVTLSCEQNLNHDAMYWYRQDPGQGLRLIYYSQIVNDFQKGDIAEGYSVSREKKESFPLTVTSAQKNPTAFYLCASSTGTGRNYEQYFGPGTRLTVT.

This clone has a handful of counts. The chain employs TRBV5-1 and TRBJ2-1; 9 nucleotides match TRBD1. After removal of 1 base from V and 7 bases from J, the junction contained 3 bases not matched to a gene. Germline V CDR1 and CDR2: SGHRS, YFSETQ. The CDR3 consists of 14 residues. CDR3 in amino acids: CASSLTGGGNEQFF. In DNA form, the CDR3 reads TGCGCCAGCAGCTTGACAGGGGGCGGGAATGAGCAGTTCTTC. The variable domain in full, completed from reference TRBV5-1 and TRBJ2-1, reads KAGVTQTPRYLIKTRGQQVTLSCSPISGHRSVSWYQQTPGQGLQFLFEYFSETQRNKGNFPGRFSGRQFSNSRSEMNVSTLELGDSALYLCASSLTGGGNEQFFGPGTRLTVL.

The chain carries TRBV27 and TRBJ1-2; TRBD1 might be the D (5 bases). This CDR3 is 17 amino acids long. Trimming cost V 2 bases and J 0 bases, with 16 bases left between them. Germline lookup yields CDR1 MNHEY and CDR2 SMNVEV (reference sequence). The CDR3 here is CASSLKWGGPTNYGYTF. Written as DNA, the CDR3 is TGTGCCAGCAGTTTAAAGTGGGGCGGACCTACTAACTATGGCTACACCTTC.

This clone was counted a few times. The J gene is TRBJ1-1, the V gene TRBV6-5, with 7 bases matching TRBD1. The germline CDR1 and CDR2 sequences are MNHEY and SVGAGI. The V segment lost 4 bases and the J segment 0 bases; nucleotides outside the gene matches: 8. The CDR3 is 16 amino acids. This CDR3 reads CASSLAGTDMNTEAFF. In DNA, the CDR3 is TGTGCCAGCAGTTTAGCCGGGACAGATATGAACACTGAAGCTTTCTTT.

The V call is TRBV11-2, the J call TRBJ2-1; D not certain. Trimming cost V 1 base and J 0 bases, with 13 bases left between them. CDR3 length: 17 amino acids. The germline CDR1 and CDR2 sequences are SGHAT and FQNNGV. The DNA of the CDR3 is TGTGCCAGCAGCTTAGCCCGGGTCCCAAGCTCCTACAATGAGCAGTTCTTC. Encoded protein: CASSLARVPSSYNEQFF.